Detailed here is one T cell receptor beta chain. This clonotype was picked up a small number of times. Its antigen remains unidentified. No per-base quality is available; no much larger clone lies one base away. The sample's time point label, in plain terms: pre-sensitization, week 0. In light of the paper, this sample's treatment or condition label describes: therapeutic diphenylcyclopropenone sensitization with weekly scalp DPC. At every patch-test visit, the blood draw took place before the patch test was put on. Patients were eligible if aged 18 to 70, diagnosed with alopecia and judged suitable for DPC therapy, and pregnant patients were excluded. Total RNA was isolated from unfractionated whole blood collected in Tempus Blood RNA tubes. Per the germline V gene (reference sequence), LNHDA is the CDR1 and SQIVND is the CDR2. Taken from cysteine to phenylalanine, the CDR3 has 15 residues. The kept DNA is CDR3 alone, 45 bases in frame from the first base. V loses 8 bases, J loses 5 bases, and the germline ends lie 18 bases apart.

Library preparation used RACE. These reads were obtained on a NextSeq 500. During library preparation, unique molecular identifiers were attached to individual cDNA molecules so that TCRs could be counted in a quantitative, reproducible way. From each blood RNA sample, both TCR alpha and TCR beta chains were sequenced. The paper's processing steps were these. The median number of TCRs per sample was over 95,000, ranging from roughly 20,000 to 690,600. The Decombinator software suite was used to annotate V, J and CDR3 in the TCR reads. For PS versus PT1 abundance plots, all samples were subsampled to the same number of TCRs (28,000). Expanded TCRs were defined as absent before sensitization and observed at least eight times at the 2-week time point. Using fastp at Q25 and MiXCR, TCRdb reprocessed the public reads and kept productive beta chains. Rows with one shared CDR3 protein collapse into an entry with the most common genes and DNA. TCRdb, not the authors, supplied the V and J calls. Counted in this sample were about 380,000 distinct CDR3 sequences; less than 6.5% of them appeared once. Of the sample, just over 2.5% falls within the top ten clones.

This sample is part of a study of human T cells and chemical hapten exposure (dated by TCRdb to 2020 to 2022). Regarding the complete study: For sensitization, 2% DPC in acetone was applied to an approximately 2 cm by approximately 2 cm area of upper inner arm skin. Throughout the study period of about 23 weeks, patients also received therapeutic DPC doses to the scalp every week. Patch testing on the upper back used Finn chambers containing 0.01% DPC, with scoring done after 6 days according to International Contact Dermatitis Research Group standards. The patient cohort, mostly female, included alopecia areata with under or over 50% scalp involvement, alopecia totalis and alopecia universalis. Libraries were pooled for sequencing, and per-sample TCR yields varied mainly because of small differences in library volumes within the pool. In alopecia patients, the study followed how the peripheral blood TCR repertoire changed in vivo over primary and secondary sensitization to diphenylcyclopropenone (DPC), a hapten. Blood was sampled from patients pre-sensitization (week 0) and at 2, 6 and about 24 weeks after DPC sensitization. Under 30 alopecia patients gave blood for TCR sequencing at one to four time points (pre-sensitization, 2, 6 and 24 weeks).

Study-wide conclusions, independent of this receptor: Compared with pre-sensitization or healthy control sets, expanded TCRs formed significantly more large CDR3 similarity clusters, which is consistent with antigen-driven responses. The number of TCRs above 1 in 1000 frequency did not change with DPC sensitization; there was no evidence of global repertoire structure alterations. Patch test score was positively correlated with the number of PT1 expanded TCRs, with significance at thresholds 8, 16 and 32 but not at 4. Repeated subsampling changed both the strength of the expansion versus patch-test correlation and the threshold at which that correlation became significant. Alopecia, a presumed autoimmune disease, was present in all patients, so the immune response of the patients might differ from that of healthy individuals.

This receptor was obtained from a woman aged 45-59 years with alopecia areata. Some clones in this sample may be carry-over from other donors' samples. The rearranged segments are TRBV19 and TRBJ2-2, with TRBD1 tentatively as D gene (5 bases match). The material sequenced was whole blood, taken in connection with sensitization to the hapten diphenylcyclopropenone (DPC). The DNA sequence reads TGTGCCAGTCAGAAAGGGGCAGGGCGGACCGGGGAGCTGTTTTTT. Its amino acids are CASQKGAGRTGELFF.